The 4 T cell receptor beta chains listed next were all sequenced from one sample in a study of blood T cells in healthy people across ages. The second PCR ran roughly 6 to 11 cycles with a sample-barcoded 5' primer and J-beta primers. One entry per CDR3 protein, called by TCRdb with MiXCR from the 5' RACE reads. The sample lists 650,000 to 800,000 distinct CDR3 sequences; approximately 44% were seen once. Sequencing was done on a sample of blood. Source of these receptors: a man aged 55 to 70 in good health.

The V and J genes are TRBV12-3 or TRBV12-4 and TRBJ2-7; unclear D gene. The CDR3 runs to 14 residues. V was shortened by 1 base and J by 3 bases, with 10 bases between the two germline ends. CDR3 sequence: CASSLGQVFYEQYF. For the CDR3, the DNA is TGTGCCAGCAGTTTAGGGCAGGTTTTCTACGAGCAGTACTTC.

V usage is TRBV7-3 and J usage is TRBJ2-3; no clear D gene. The CDR3 runs to 13 residues. Germline V gene sequence: CDR1 SGHTA, CDR2 FQGTGA. Deletions cut 1 base from V and 0 bases from J, with 2 bases between. The CDR3 is CASSLKSTDTQYF. The CDR3 nucleotides are TGTGCCAGCAGCTTAAAGAGCACAGATACGCAGTATTTT.

This clonotype appeared a few times. The chain combines TRBV20-1 with TRBJ2-3, with D unresolved. Germline CDR1 is DFQATT and CDR2 is SNEGSKA (reference sequence). The length of the CDR3 is 14 residues. Trimming removed 6 bases at V and 0 bases at J, with 13 bases between. The CDR3 spells CSAHMTLSTDTQYF. DNA of the CDR3: TGCAGTGCCCATATGACGTTAAGCACAGATACGCAGTATTTT.

A few counts support this clonotype. The chain joins TRBV4-3 to TRBJ1-2; 7 bases are a match to TRBD1. The ends lost 0 bases at V and 5 bases at J; junction bases unmatched: 9. Germline CDR1 reads LGHNA; CDR2 reads YSLEER. This CDR3 comprises 16 residues. The CDR3 spells CASSQEGKGQAYGYTF. In DNA form, the CDR3 reads TGCGCCAGCAGCCAAGAGGGGAAAGGACAGGCTTATGGCTACACCTTC.